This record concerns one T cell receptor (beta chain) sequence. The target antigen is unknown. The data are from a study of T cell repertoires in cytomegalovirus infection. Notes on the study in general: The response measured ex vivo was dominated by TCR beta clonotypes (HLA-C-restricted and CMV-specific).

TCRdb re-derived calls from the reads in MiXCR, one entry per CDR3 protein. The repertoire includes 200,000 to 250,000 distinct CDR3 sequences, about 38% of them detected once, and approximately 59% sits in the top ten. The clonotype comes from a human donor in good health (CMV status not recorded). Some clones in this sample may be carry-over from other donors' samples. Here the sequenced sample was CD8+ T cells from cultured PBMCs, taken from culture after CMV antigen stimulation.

The CDR3 protein is CASSPTSGVFNEQFF. Here the CDR3 DNA reads TGTGCCAGCAGCCCGACTAGCGGGGTCTTTAATGAGCAGTTCTTC. The chain couples TRBV7-3 to TRBJ2-1, with 11 bases aligning to TRBD2. J lost 7 bases, V lost 5 bases, and 7 bases had no gene match. The CDR3 runs to 15 residues. Germline V gene data show CDR1 as SGHTA and CDR2 as FQGTGA.